The rows below give T cell receptor beta chains drawn from one sample of a study of early T cells in non-severe SARS-CoV-2 infection. MiXCR was run by TCRdb on the 5' RACE reads, yielding one entry per CDR3 protein. The sample lists tens of thousands of distinct CDR3 sequences; 16% were seen once. This specimen was whole blood, taken at baseline. The source is an adult who was a healthcare worker with PCR-confirmed SARS-CoV-2 infection or an uninfected control (not recorded which). The CDR3 runs from the conserved cysteine through the conserved F or W. Fields, in order: D gene, V gene, clone size, J gene, CDR3 protein, CDR3 DNA. A D gene is named only where the DNA matches it firmly. A row's size may be missing; if present it is once, few, many or a size class.

NA,TRBV10-1,few,TRBJ1-1,CASSDRTGPLNTEAFF,TGCGCCAGCAGTGACCGTACAGGGCCATTGAACACTGAAGCTTTCTTT
TRBD1,TRBV18,NA,TRBJ2-7,CASARDRVDEQYF,TGTGCCAGCGCCCGGGACAGGGTGGACGAGCAGTACTTC
TRBD2,TRBV11-2,NA,TRBJ2-1,CASSSHSGRAYNEQFF,TGTGCCAGCAGCTCCCATAGCGGGAGGGCCTACAATGAGCAGTTCTTC
TRBD2,TRBV5-6,many,TRBJ2-1,CASSLVLAGPDNEQFF,TGTGCCAGCAGCTTGGTACTAGCGGGACCGGACAATGAGCAGTTCTTC
NA,TRBV28,NA,TRBJ2-6,CASLAREYGANVLTF,TGTGCCAGCTTGGCCAGGGAATATGGGGCCAACGTCCTGACTTTC
NA,TRBV6-6,few,TRBJ1-1,CASTQGKNTEAFF,TGTGCCAGCACCCAGGGGAAGAACACTGAAGCTTTCTTT
NA,TRBV7-6,few,TRBJ2-5,CASSSARGQETQYF,TGTGCCAGCAGCTCCGCAAGGGGCCAAGAGACCCAGTACTTC
NA,TRBV7-8,many,TRBJ2-5,CASSLMEWTQYF,TGTGCCAGCAGCTTAATGGAGTGGACCCAGTACTTC
TRBD1,TRBV5-1,NA,TRBJ1-1,CASSLGQGALNTEAFF,TGCGCCAGCAGTCTGGGACAGGGGGCGCTGAACACTGAAGCTTTCTTT
NA,TRBV19,NA,TRBJ1-1,CASSPTLRSDTEAFF,TGTGCCAGTAGCCCCACCTTGCGTTCCGACACTGAAGCTTTCTTT
TRBD2,TRBV7-9,NA,TRBJ2-2,CASSPLAGGPTGELFF,TGTGCCAGCAGCCCGCTAGCGGGAGGGCCAACCGGGGAGCTGTTTTTT
TRBD2,TRBV24-1,NA,TRBJ2-1,CATSAPSAGADWRLQFF,TGTGCCACCAGTGCCCCCTCAGCGGGAGCGGACTGGAGGCTGCAGTTCTTC
NA,TRBV27,few,TRBJ1-5,CASRSLGAGQPQHF,TGTGCCAGCAGATCCTTGGGGGCTGGTCAGCCCCAGCATTTT
NA,TRBV7-2,few,TRBJ1-2,CASSPEWGGGYGYTF,TGTGCCAGCAGCCCCGAGTGGGGAGGGGGCTATGGCTACACCTTC
NA,TRBV20-1,few,TRBJ1-6,CSARVGGSNSPLHF,TGCAGTGCTAGAGTTGGGGGGTCTAATTCACCCCTCCACTTT
TRBD2,TRBV10-3,few,TRBJ2-1,CATRGLADYNEQFF,TGTGCCACCCGGGGACTAGCCGATTACAATGAGCAGTTCTTC
NA,TRBV24-1,NA,TRBJ2-3,CATSDPRQWSDTQYF,TGTGCCACCAGTGATCCAAGACAGTGGTCAGATACGCAGTATTTT
TRBD1,TRBV12-3/TRBV12-4,NA,TRBJ1-1,CASSNRGVTEAFF,TGTGCCAGCAGTAACAGGGGTGTCACTGAAGCTTTCTTT
NA,TRBV28,few,TRBJ1-4,CASSSGHVEKLFF,TGTGCCAGCAGTTCGGGGCATGTCGAAAAACTGTTTTTT
TRBD2,TRBV7-2,NA,TRBJ2-1,CASSSGLAGGLNEQFF,TGTGCCAGCAGCTCCGGACTAGCGGGAGGGTTGAATGAGCAGTTCTTC
NA,TRBV9,few,TRBJ2-7,CASSVDGRGYEQYF,TGTGCCAGCAGCGTTGACGGGAGAGGATACGAGCAGTACTTC
NA,TRBV6-1,few,TRBJ1-4,CASSEQTGVKLFF,TGTGCCAGCAGTGAACAAACAGGCGTAAAACTGTTTTTT
TRBD1,TRBV2,NA,TRBJ1-5,CASRGTGDDQPQHF,TGTGCCAGCAGGGGGACAGGAGATGATCAGCCCCAGCATTTT
TRBD1,TRBV11-2,NA,TRBJ2-4,CASSLGTGTHKNIQYF,TGTGCCAGCAGCTTAGGGACAGGTACCCACAAAAACATTCAGTACTTC
NA,TRBV3-1,few,TRBJ2-2,CASSRSAGELFF,TGTGCCAGCAGTCGGAGTGCCGGGGAGCTGTTTTTT
NA,TRBV2,NA,TRBJ2-7,CASGGQRSSYEQYF,TGTGCCAGCGGAGGGCAGCGGAGCTCCTACGAGCAGTACTTC
NA,TRBV12-3/TRBV12-4,NA,TRBJ2-1,CASSPRRAAVVQFF,TGTGCCAGCAGCCCCCGACGTGCAGCCGTCGTGCAGTTCTTC
NA,TRBV6-5,few,TRBJ2-1,CASSPLTHNEQFF,TGTGCCAGCAGCCCCTTGACCCACAATGAGCAGTTCTTC
NA,TRBV4-3,many,TRBJ1-1,CASSQDNRHGAEAFF,TGCGCCAGCAGCCAAGATAATCGGCACGGGGCTGAAGCTTTCTTT
NA,TRBV5-1,NA,TRBJ2-5,CASSPPGGQETQYF,TGCGCCAGCAGCCCCCCTGGGGGCCAAGAGACCCAGTACTTC
NA,TRBV7-9,NA,TRBJ2-4,CASAQENIQYF,TGTGCCAGCGCACAGGAAAACATTCAGTACTTC
NA,TRBV6-1,NA,TRBJ2-3,CASKWGYDTDTQYF,TGTGCCAGCAAGTGGGGGTACGACACAGATACGCAGTATTTT
TRBD2,TRBV18,NA,TRBJ2-1,CASSEGLAGPGGEQFF,TGTGCCAGCTCGGAGGGACTAGCGGGACCCGGAGGTGAGCAGTTCTTC
NA,TRBV19,NA,TRBJ2-2,CASSQTPSRELFF,TGTGCCAGTAGCCAGACTCCTTCCAGGGAGCTGTTTTTT
NA,TRBV7-9,NA,TRBJ1-1,CASSFTQTTEAFF,TGTGCCAGCAGCTTCACACAGACCACTGAAGCTTTCTTT
NA,TRBV20-1,many,TRBJ2-1,CSALDRAYEQFF,TGCAGTGCTCTGGACCGGGCTTATGAGCAGTTCTTC
NA,TRBV20-1,few,TRBJ1-6,CSVSSPDSPLHF,TGCAGTGTCAGCTCCCCAGATTCACCCCTCCACTTT
NA,TRBV5-6,many,TRBJ2-1,CASSFGVLPGNEQFF,TGTGCCAGCAGCTTCGGTGTGTTGCCTGGGAATGAGCAGTTCTTC
TRBD2,TRBV6-4,many,TRBJ2-2,CASSDSKREGTGELFF,TGTGCCAGCAGTGACTCGAAACGGGAGGGGACCGGGGAGCTGTTTTTT
NA,TRBV20-1,few,TRBJ2-7,CSARDRRGPYEQYF,TGCAGTGCTAGAGATCGGCGGGGACCCTACGAGCAGTACTTC
NA,TRBV7-3,NA,TRBJ2-1,CASSLTGLRTNNEQFF,TGTGCCAGCAGCTTAACGGGTTTACGAACAAACAATGAGCAGTTCTTC
TRBD2,TRBV7-8,NA,TRBJ2-5,CASSLVGLAGDTQYF,TGTGCCAGCAGCTTAGTTGGACTAGCGGGAGATACCCAGTACTTC
TRBD2,TRBV6-5,NA,TRBJ2-7,CASSYETSGIYEQYF,TGTGCCAGCAGTTACGAGACTAGCGGGATCTACGAGCAGTACTTC
TRBD2,TRBV20-1,NA,TRBJ2-1,CSARLAGGPEQFF,TGCAGTGCTAGACTCGCGGGAGGGCCCGAGCAGTTCTTC
NA,TRBV27,few,TRBJ2-1,CASSLGGAGDNEQFF,TGTGCCAGCAGCCTGGGCGGGGCTGGTGACAATGAGCAGTTCTTC
NA,TRBV5-4,many,TRBJ2-7,CASSLKGGGLSYEQYF,TGTGCCAGCAGCCTTAAAGGGGGTGGTTTATCCTACGAGCAGTACTTC
NA,TRBV11-1,NA,TRBJ2-7,CASSRQAGSYEQYF,TGTGCCAGCAGCCGACAGGCGGGGTCCTACGAGCAGTACTTC
NA,TRBV12-3/TRBV12-4,few,TRBJ2-7,CASSSRKFEQYF,TGTGCCAGCAGTTCCCGGAAGTTCGAGCAGTACTTC
TRBD1,TRBV4-1,NA,TRBJ2-5,CASSHEDRGETQYF,TGCGCCAGCAGCCACGAGGACAGGGGCGAGACCCAGTACTTC
NA,TRBV18,few,TRBJ2-5,CASSPHSRETQYF,TGTGCCAGCTCACCGCATTCCCGGGAGACCCAGTACTTC
NA,TRBV20-1,NA,TRBJ2-3,CSVMSSADTQYF,TGCAGTGTAATGTCGAGCGCAGATACGCAGTATTTT
NA,TRBV4-2,few,TRBJ2-1,CASSQEKALQNEQFF,TGTGCCAGCAGCCAAGAAAAGGCACTACAGAATGAGCAGTTCTTC
NA,TRBV5-6,NA,TRBJ1-4,CASSFREGSEKLFF,TGTGCCAGCAGCTTCCGGGAGGGGTCTGAAAAACTGTTTTTT
TRBD2,TRBV20-1,few,TRBJ2-3,CSAGRDGITDTQYF,TGCAGTGCGGGGAGGGACGGCATCACAGATACGCAGTATTTT